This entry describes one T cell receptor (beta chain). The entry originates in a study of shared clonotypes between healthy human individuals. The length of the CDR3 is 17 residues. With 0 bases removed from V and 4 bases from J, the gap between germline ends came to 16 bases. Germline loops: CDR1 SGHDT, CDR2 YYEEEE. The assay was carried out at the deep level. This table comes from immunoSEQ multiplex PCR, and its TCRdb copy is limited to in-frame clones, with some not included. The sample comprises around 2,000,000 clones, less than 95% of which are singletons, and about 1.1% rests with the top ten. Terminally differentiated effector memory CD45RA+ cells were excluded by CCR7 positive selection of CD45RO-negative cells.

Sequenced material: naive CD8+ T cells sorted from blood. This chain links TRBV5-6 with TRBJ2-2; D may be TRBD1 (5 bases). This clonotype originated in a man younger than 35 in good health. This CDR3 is CASSLGVGVPSTGELFF. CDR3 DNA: TGTGCCAGCAGCTTGGGAGTAGGGGTACCATCCACCGGGGAGCTGTTTTTT.